This passage covers 22 T cell receptor beta chains from one sample sequenced in a study of shared clonotypes between healthy human individuals. Some clones are missing from TCRdb's copy, which holds only in-frame ones; the method was immunoSEQ multiplex PCR. The table has about a million clones, roughly 80% seen once. Sequenced material: memory CD4+ T cells from PBMCs. Subset denoted: CD45RA-negative fraction. All receptors derive from a man aged 18 to 29 in good health. Some clones in this sample may be carry-over from other donors' samples.

This clone showed up just once. The V call is TRBV14, the J call TRBJ2-7; 7 nucleotides line up with TRBD1. The V segment lost 1 base and the J segment 8 bases; nucleotides outside the gene matches: 14. Germline values: CDR1 SGHDN, CDR2 FVKESK. The CDR3 totals 16 residues. The CDR3 reads CASSQVRRQGSGKQYF. The CDR3 nucleotides are TGTGCCAGCAGCCAAGTCAGGAGACAGGGATCGGGGAAGCAGTACTTC.

The chain carries TRBV5-1 and TRBJ2-5, with D possibly TRBD1 on 5 matching bases. Germline CDR1 and CDR2: SGHRS and YFSETQ. CDR3 length: 15 amino acids. Trimming took off 6 bases at V and 1 base at J, with 16 bases between the two ends. For the CDR3, the DNA is TGCGCCAGCACGCAAGGGGCCCTTGTCCAAGAGACCCAGTACTTC. It encodes CASTQGALVQETQYF.

The chain couples TRBV5-1 to TRBJ2-7, with D perhaps matching TRBD1 (5 bases). The CDR3 covers 13 residues. Trimming pared 0 bases from V and 5 bases from J, leaving 9 bases between. Germline CDR1 and CDR2: SGHRS and YFSETQ. CDR3 in DNA: TGCGCCAGCAGCTTGGGCAGGGCTGACGAGCAGTACTTC. It yields the protein CASSLGRADEQYF.

The rearrangement links TRBV7-8 to TRBJ2-7; TRBD2 is a possible D gene (5 bases). The V gene's germline CDR1 is SGHVS and CDR2 FQNEAQ. This CDR3 comprises 14 residues. The V end lost 5 bases, the J end lost 4 bases, and 15 bases lay between the germline ends. The CDR3 DNA follows: TGTGCCAGCAGCGAGGGCCGCGAGGCGTACGAGCAGTACTTC. Protein: CASSEGREAYEQYF.

This clone has more than one count but fewer than ten. The chain is built from TRBV11-2 and TRBJ2-3; TRBD2 is a possible D gene (6 bases). This CDR3 has 18 amino acids. V lost 5 bases to trimming and J lost 3 bases, with 24 bases between them. Looked up from germline, CDR1 is SGHAT and CDR2 is FQNNGV. In DNA form, the CDR3 reads TGTGCCAGCAGCGGCTACCGCCAAAAGGGGACTTCTACAGATACGCAGTATTTT. Translation gives CASSGYRQKGTSTDTQYF.

The chain uses TRBV29-1 and TRBJ2-7; TRBD1 agrees at 8 bases. Trimming removed 1 base from V and 11 bases from J; junction bases left unmatched: 7. Germline V gives CDR1 SQVTM, CDR2 ANQGSEA. This CDR3 is 12 amino acids long. The CDR3 reads CSVEGRGRSKYF. CDR3 coding DNA: TGCAGCGTTGAAGGCAGGGGGCGTAGCAAGTACTTC.

The chain carries TRBV27 and TRBJ2-7; TRBD2 agrees at 12 bases. Germline V gene sequence: CDR1 MNHEY, CDR2 SMNVEV (reference sequence). This CDR3 has 16 amino acids. J lost 7 bases, V lost 7 bases, and 14 bases had no gene match. CDR3 nucleotides: TGTGCCAGCAAAGGAAAGACTAGCGGGAGACTAGGAGAGCAGTACTTC. Amino acids: CASKGKTSGRLGEQYF.

V and J are TRBV2 and TRBJ2-7; weak D call: TRBD1 (6 bases). Deletions cut 7 bases from V and 7 bases from J, with 14 bases between. The germline gives CDR1 SNHLY, CDR2 FYNNEI. This CDR3 has 12 residues. CDR3 in DNA: TGTGCCAGCACCTACAGGGTCTTGGAGCAGTACTTC. It yields the protein CASTYRVLEQYF.

As concerns this clone: One end of the junction varies from germline; a read error may be responsible. V and J are TRBV4-2 and TRBJ2-7; 10 bases fit TRBD2. Germline lookup yields CDR1 LGHNA and CDR2 YNFKEQ. The CDR3 loop spans 18 amino acids. The CDR3 coding sequence is TGTGCCAGCAGCCAAGAGAGCGGGAGGGCCGATCTCTCCTCCGAGCAGTACTTC. This translates into CASSQESGRADLSSEQYF.

The chain carries TRBV5-4 and TRBJ1-2; 10 bases line up with TRBD1. V dropped 1 base and J dropped 7; count of bases not matched to a gene: 10. In germline, CDR1 is SGHNT, CDR2 YYREEE (reference sequence). The CDR3 sequence is 16 residues long. CDR3 in amino acids: CASSLPSSRQGAGYTF. As DNA, the CDR3 is TGTGCCAGCAGCTTGCCCTCTAGCCGACAGGGGGCTGGCTACACCTTC.

This chain joins TRBV11-2 and TRBJ1-2; D remains ambiguous. This CDR3 spans 13 amino acids. V was clipped by 1 base and J by 5 bases, with 8 bases between them. CDR1 is SGHAT, CDR2 FQNNGV, per germline. The CDR3, as DNA: TGTGCCAGCAGCTTAGCTAGCCGGTATGGCTACACCTTC. Its translation is CASSLASRYGYTF.

The J gene is TRBJ2-5, the V gene TRBV18; D ambiguous. CDR3 length: 16 residues. Germline CDR1 reads KGHSH; CDR2 reads LQKENI. Trimming shortened V by 2 bases and J by 1 base, and 14 bases separated the two germline ends. CDR3 protein: CASSPYITPGQETQYF. The CDR3 bases are TGTGCCAGCTCACCATACATCACACCGGGCCAAGAGACCCAGTACTTC. The full variable domain, its missing parts supplied by reference TRBV18 and TRBJ2-5, is NAGVMQNPRHLVRRRGQEARLRCSPMKGHSHVYWYRQLPEEGLKFMVYLQKENIIDESGMPKERFSAEFPKEGPSILRIQQVVRGDSAAYFCASSPYITPGQETQYFGPGTRLLVL.

The chain uses TRBV5-1 and TRBJ2-2; a weak D match, TRBD1 (5 bases). Germline-derived CDR1 and CDR2 are SGHRS and YFSETQ. The CDR3 spans 15 residues. Trimming left V 4 bases short and J 3 bases short, with 13 bases between. This CDR3 is CASSPGYLDTGELFF. In DNA, the CDR3 is TGCGCCAGCAGCCCAGGGTACCTGGACACCGGGGAGCTGTTTTTT.

Here the CDR3 DNA reads TGCGCCAGCAGCCCCCGGCCAGCGGGAGGGTCCTACGAGCAGTACTTC. This encodes CASSPRPAGGSYEQYF. The V call is TRBV5-1, the J call TRBJ2-7; the match to TRBD2 covers 10 bases. The J segment lost 1 base and the V segment lost 4 bases, leaving 8 bases of the junction unmatched. The CDR3 is 16 residues long. Germline V gene sequence: CDR1 SGHRS, CDR2 YFSETQ.

In regard to this clone: A clone one base away is much larger, so this may be a read error. The sample carries other DNA sequences with the same CDR3. The chain joins TRBV6-1 to TRBJ2-7, with D possibly being TRBD2 (7 bases). This CDR3 has 13 residues. Germline V lookup: CDR1 MNHNS, CDR2 SASEGT. CDR3 residues: CASISEGGGEQYF. The CDR3 DNA reads as TGCGCCAGCATCTCTGAGGGAGGGGGCGAGCAGTACTTC.

This clone has more than one count but fewer than ten. This chain joins TRBV19 and TRBJ2-1; 13 nucleotides align to TRBD2. The junction had 5 bases not matched to a gene; V was cut back by 4 bases and J by 5 bases. The CDR3 totals 16 residues. Germline V gene lookup returns CDR1 LNHDA and CDR2 SQIVND (reference sequence). The CDR3 loop is CASSTFGLAGDNEQFF. DNA for the CDR3: TGTGCCAGTAGTACGTTCGGACTAGCGGGAGACAATGAGCAGTTCTTC.

The chain recombines TRBV4-1 with TRBJ1-2, with 8 bases lining up with TRBD1. The CDR3 consists of 16 residues. The V segment lost 0 bases and the J segment 2 bases; nucleotides outside the gene matches: 5. The V gene's germline CDR1 is MGHRA and CDR2 YSYEKL. This CDR3 is CASSQEGRGLNYGYTF. In DNA form, the CDR3 reads TGCGCCAGCAGCCAAGAAGGCAGGGGGCTAAACTATGGCTACACCTTC.

This clone showed up just once. The chain employs TRBV5-1 and TRBJ2-1, with TRBD2 matching 12 bases. The ends lost 3 bases at V and 10 bases at J; junction bases unmatched: 8. CDR1 and CDR2 (germline): SGHRS, YFSETQ. The CDR3 extends over 15 amino acids. CDR3: CASSSLAGGPGEQFF. In DNA form, the CDR3 reads TGCGCCAGCAGCTCCCTAGCGGGAGGGCCGGGGGAGCAGTTCTTC.

V gene TRBV5-6 combines with J gene TRBJ2-5; D gene uncertain. CDR3 size: 14 residues. The V end was cut by 0 bases, the J end by 5 bases, with 11 bases between. The germline CDR1 and CDR2 sequences are SGHDT and YYEEEE. The CDR3: CASSLARTRETQYF. The CDR3 nucleotides are TGTGCCAGCAGCTTGGCCCGGACGCGGGAGACCCAGTACTTC.

V is TRBV27 and J is TRBJ1-4; TRBD1 agrees at 7 bases. This CDR3 comprises 16 residues. CDR1 MNHEY and CDR2 SMNVEV come from the germline V gene (reference sequence). Losses at the gene ends were 6 bases for V and 7 bases for J; bases not matched to a gene: 14. In nucleotides, the CDR3 is TGTGCCAGCAGGAACGGACAGGTTGCTGCAAGTGAAAAACTGTTTTTT. This codes for CASRNGQVAASEKLFF.

The V gene is TRBV6-1, the J gene TRBJ1-5; D ambiguous. Trimming removed 3 bases from V and 1 base from J, with 7 bases in between. CDR3 length equals 14 residues. CDR1 and CDR2 from the germline V gene are MNHNS and SASEGT. The CDR3: CASSEGMSNQPQHF. The CDR3 nucleotides read TGTGCCAGCAGTGAGGGGATGAGCAATCAGCCCCAGCATTTT.

The V call is TRBV18, the J call TRBJ1-5, with 9 bases fitting TRBD1. The germline V gene encodes CDR1 KGHSH and CDR2 LQKENI. This CDR3 has 14 amino acids. V was clipped by 5 bases and J by 4 bases; unmatched bases: 3. The CDR3 sequence: CASSAQGANQPQHF. The CDR3 region has the DNA TGTGCCAGCTCAGCACAGGGGGCGAATCAGCCCCAGCATTTT.